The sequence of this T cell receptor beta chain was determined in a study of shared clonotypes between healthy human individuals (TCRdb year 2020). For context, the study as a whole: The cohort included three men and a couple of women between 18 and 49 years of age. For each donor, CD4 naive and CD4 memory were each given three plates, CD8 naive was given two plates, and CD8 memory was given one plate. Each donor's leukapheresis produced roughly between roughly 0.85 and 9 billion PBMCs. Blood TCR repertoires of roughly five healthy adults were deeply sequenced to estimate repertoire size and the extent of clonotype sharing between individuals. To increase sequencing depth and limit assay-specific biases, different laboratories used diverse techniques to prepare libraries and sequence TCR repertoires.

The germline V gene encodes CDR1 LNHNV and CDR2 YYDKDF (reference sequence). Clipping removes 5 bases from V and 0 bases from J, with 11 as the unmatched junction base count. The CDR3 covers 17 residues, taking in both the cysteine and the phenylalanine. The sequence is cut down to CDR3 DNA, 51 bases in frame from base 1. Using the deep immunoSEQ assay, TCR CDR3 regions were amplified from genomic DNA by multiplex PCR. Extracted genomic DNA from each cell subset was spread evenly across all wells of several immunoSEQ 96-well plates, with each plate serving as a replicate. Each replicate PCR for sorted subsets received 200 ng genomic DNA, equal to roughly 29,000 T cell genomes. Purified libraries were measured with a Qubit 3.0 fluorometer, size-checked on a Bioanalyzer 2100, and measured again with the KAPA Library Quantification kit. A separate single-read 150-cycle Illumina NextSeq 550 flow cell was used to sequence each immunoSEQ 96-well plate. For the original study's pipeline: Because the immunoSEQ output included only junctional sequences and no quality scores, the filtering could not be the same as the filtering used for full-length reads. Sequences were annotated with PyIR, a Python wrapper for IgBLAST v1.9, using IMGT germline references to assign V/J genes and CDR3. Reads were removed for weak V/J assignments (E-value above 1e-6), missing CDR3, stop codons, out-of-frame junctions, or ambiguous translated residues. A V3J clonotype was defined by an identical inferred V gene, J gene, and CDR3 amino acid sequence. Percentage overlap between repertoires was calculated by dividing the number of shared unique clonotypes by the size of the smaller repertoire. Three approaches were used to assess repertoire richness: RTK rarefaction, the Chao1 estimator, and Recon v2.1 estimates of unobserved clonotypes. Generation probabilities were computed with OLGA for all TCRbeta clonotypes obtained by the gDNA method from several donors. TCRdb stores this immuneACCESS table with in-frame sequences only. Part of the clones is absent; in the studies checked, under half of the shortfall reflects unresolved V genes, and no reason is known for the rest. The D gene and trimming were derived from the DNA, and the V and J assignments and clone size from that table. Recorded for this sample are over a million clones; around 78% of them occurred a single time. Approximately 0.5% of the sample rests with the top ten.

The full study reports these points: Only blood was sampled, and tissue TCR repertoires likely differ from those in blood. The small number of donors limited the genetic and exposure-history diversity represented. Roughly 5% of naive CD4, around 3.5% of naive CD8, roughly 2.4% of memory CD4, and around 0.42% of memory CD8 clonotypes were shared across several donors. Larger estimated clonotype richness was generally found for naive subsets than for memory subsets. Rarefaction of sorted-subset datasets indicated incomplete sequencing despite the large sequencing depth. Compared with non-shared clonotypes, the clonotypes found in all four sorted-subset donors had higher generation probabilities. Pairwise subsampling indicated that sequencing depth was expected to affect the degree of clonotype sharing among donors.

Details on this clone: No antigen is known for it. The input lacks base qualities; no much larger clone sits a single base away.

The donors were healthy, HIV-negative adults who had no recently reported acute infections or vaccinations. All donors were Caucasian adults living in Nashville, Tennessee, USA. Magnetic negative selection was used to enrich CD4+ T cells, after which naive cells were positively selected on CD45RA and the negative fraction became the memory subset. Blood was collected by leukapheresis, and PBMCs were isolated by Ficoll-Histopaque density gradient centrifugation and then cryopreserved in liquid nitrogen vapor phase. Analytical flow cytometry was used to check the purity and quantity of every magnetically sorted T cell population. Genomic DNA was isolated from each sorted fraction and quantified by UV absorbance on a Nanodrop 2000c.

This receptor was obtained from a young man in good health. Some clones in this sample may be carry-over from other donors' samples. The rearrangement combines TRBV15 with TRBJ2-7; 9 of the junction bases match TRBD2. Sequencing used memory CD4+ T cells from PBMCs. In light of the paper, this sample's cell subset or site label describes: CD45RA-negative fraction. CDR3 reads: CATSPGTSYMSSYEQYF. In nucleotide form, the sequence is TGTGCCACCAGCCCCGGGACTAGCTATATGAGCTCCTACGAGCAGTACTTC.